A single sample is the source of the 15 T cell receptor beta chains below, sequenced in a study of shared clonotypes between healthy human individuals. Terminally differentiated effector memory CD45RA+ cells were excluded by CCR7 positive selection of CD45RO-negative cells. Profiling relied on immunoSEQ multiplex PCR, and the TCRdb table lists in-frame clones only, not all of them. The table has 2 million to 2.5 million clones, approximately 94% seen once; the top ten hold 1.5% to 2%. The sequencing sample was made of naive CD8+ T cells from PBMCs. Source of these receptors: a man aged 18-30 years in good health. Some clones in this sample may be carry-over from other donors' samples.

The chain uses TRBV7-9 and TRBJ1-5; the D gene is possibly TRBD1 (5 bases). Germline CDR1 SEHNR, CDR2 FQNEAQ (reference sequence). Trimming left V 5 bases short and J 0 bases short, with 17 bases between. The CDR3 consists of 17 residues. CDR3 in DNA: TGTGCCAGCAGCCGGAGCGACTCAGGGCGTAGCAATCAGCCCCAGCATTTT. It encodes CASSRSDSGRSNQPQHF.

This clone has a single count. The chain combines TRBV7-9 with TRBJ1-1; maybe TRBD1 (6 bases). Germline V lookup: CDR1 SEHNR, CDR2 FQNEAQ (reference sequence). This CDR3 region has 13 residues. V was clipped by 1 base and J by 6 bases, with 9 bases between them. The CDR3 sequence is CASSLGGAAEAFF. CDR3 DNA sequence: TGTGCCAGCAGCTTAGGGGGGGCTGCTGAAGCTTTCTTT.

The chain uses TRBV6-5 and TRBJ2-7; either TRBD1 or TRBD2 may fit D (5 bases each). Germline values: CDR1 MNHEY, CDR2 SVGAGI. The V gene lost 2 bases and the J gene lost 3 bases, with 11 bases spanning the gap. CDR3 length: 14 residues. CDR3 amino acids: CASSYQGRHYEQYF. The CDR3 nucleotides read TGTGCCAGCAGTTACCAGGGACGGCACTACGAGCAGTACTTC.

J is TRBJ2-7 and V is TRBV2, with a possible D match to TRBD2 (7 bases). Germline CDR1 and CDR2: SNHLY and FYNNEI. CDR3 size: 15 residues. The V gene lost 6 bases and the J gene lost 4 bases, with 19 bases spanning the gap. For the CDR3, the DNA is TGTGCCAGCAGACCTTTCGGGGAGGGACAATACGAGCAGTACTTC. Its protein is CASRPFGEGQYEQYF.

Worth noting for this clone: A far larger clone is one nucleotide away, so this likely arose from a read error. The chain employs TRBV2 and TRBJ2-2, with TRBD2 matching 11 bases. With 2 bases clipped from V and 4 bases from J, the junction kept 0 bases outside the gene matches. Germline V lookup: CDR1 SNHLY, CDR2 FYNNEI. The CDR3 spans 15 residues. The CDR3 region has the DNA TGTGCCAGCAGTGAACTAGCGGGAGGCACCGGGGAGCTGTTTTTT. Translating gives CASSELAGGTGELFF.

The gene calls are TRBV9 and TRBJ2-1; 14 bases are a match to TRBD2. The CDR3 covers 14 residues. The junction had 7 bases not matched to a gene; V was cut back by 7 bases and J by 10 bases. Germline-derived CDR1 and CDR2 are SGDLS and YYNGEE. In DNA form, the CDR3 reads TGTGCCAGCGGCTGGGGACTAGCGGGAGACGAGCAGTTCTTC. Amino acid sequence: CASGWGLAGDEQFF.

The chain combines TRBV28 with TRBJ1-1; weak D call: TRBD1 (6 bases). V lost 5 bases, J lost 7 bases, and 23 bases lay in between. Germline CDR1 reads MDHEN; CDR2 reads SYDVKM. The CDR3 extends over 16 amino acids. The CDR3 DNA follows: TGTGCCAGCAGTCCACAGACAGGCCCTCCCGTGGATGAAGCTTTCTTT. Translated, it gives CASSPQTGPPVDEAFF.

This clone was observed once. Other DNA variants within this sample encode the same CDR3. V is TRBV6-5 and J is TRBJ2-7; tentatively, D is TRBD1 (5 bases). The germline CDR1 and CDR2 sequences are MNHEY and SVGAGI. The CDR3 is made up of 12 amino acids. Trimming took off 4 bases at V and 3 bases at J, with 7 bases between the two ends. The CDR3 coding sequence is TGTGCCAGCAGTTCAGGGTTCTACGAGCAGTACTTC. Translation: CASSSGFYEQYF.

The J gene is TRBJ2-7, the V gene TRBV14, with 8 bases identical to TRBD1. The CDR3 spans 14 residues. Trimming took 2 bases from V and 3 from J; bases not matched to a gene: 3. Germline-derived CDR1 and CDR2 are SGHDN and FVKESK. For the CDR3, the DNA is TGTGCCAGCAGCCAAAGGGGACAGGACTACGAGCAGTACTTC. Its translation: CASSQRGQDYEQYF.

Comment on this clone: Other DNA sequences from this sample encode an identical CDR3 as well. This chain joins TRBV13 and TRBJ2-5; tentative D call: TRBD2 (6 bases). Germline assignment: CDR1 PRHDT and CDR2 FYEKMQ (reference sequence). This CDR3 contains 13 residues. Trimming cost V 5 bases and J 2 bases, with 9 bases left between them. The CDR3 reads CASSPGRQETQYF. In nucleotides, the CDR3 is TGTGCCAGCAGCCCGGGGAGGCAAGAGACCCAGTACTTC.

The sample holds one count of this clone. The chain combines TRBV2 with TRBJ2-7, with TRBD2 as a possible D gene (6 bases). V dropped 4 bases and J dropped 5 bases, with 18 bases sitting between them. Germline V gives CDR1 SNHLY, CDR2 FYNNEI. The CDR3 totals 15 residues. Here the CDR3 reads CASSVGGRPHNEQYF. CDR3 DNA sequence: TGTGCCAGCAGTGTTGGAGGGAGGCCTCATAACGAGCAGTACTTC. The full variable domain, its missing parts supplied by reference TRBV2 and TRBJ2-7, is EPEVTQTPSHQVTQMGQEVILRCVPISNHLYFYWYRQILGQKVEFLVSFYNNEISEKSEIFDDQFSVERPDGSNFTLKIRSTKLEDSAMYFCASSVGGRPHNEQYFGPGTRLTVT.

The CDR3 loop reads CASLLGLGNTEAFF. The CDR3 nucleotides read TGTGCCAGTCTCCTCGGCCTTGGAAACACTGAAGCTTTCTTT. The chain is built from TRBV6-1 and TRBJ1-1; D is ambiguous. Trimming removed 9 bases from V and 2 bases from J, with 16 bases in between. CDR3 length equals 14 residues. Per germline, CDR1 MNHNS and CDR2 SASEGT.

The CDR3 spells CASSFWAEKNQPQHF. CDR3 nucleotide sequence: TGTGCCAGCAGTTTTTGGGCAGAAAAAAATCAGCCCCAGCATTTT. The chain has TRBV28 and TRBJ1-5; no firm D call. V was cut by 3 bases and J by 4 bases, with 13 bases left in between. There are 15 residues in the CDR3. Germline V gene data show CDR1 as MDHEN and CDR2 as SYDVKM.

This chain uses TRBV7-8 with TRBJ1-5; TRBD1 matches 7 bases. The CDR3 contains 15 residues. CDR1 and CDR2 from the germline V gene are SGHVS and FQNEAQ. Trimming cost V 5 bases and J 4 bases; bases outside gene matches: 8. This CDR3 is CASSTRGQKNQPQHF. For the CDR3, the DNA is TGTGCCAGCAGCACTCGGGGACAGAAAAATCAGCCCCAGCATTTT.

The chain's CDR3 is CASSASSGGAYNEQFF. In nucleotides, the CDR3 is TGTGCCAGCAGCGCGTCTAGCGGAGGGGCCTACAATGAGCAGTTCTTC. The chain couples TRBV9 to TRBJ2-1; 7 positions agree with TRBD2. The germline V gene has CDR1 SGDLS and CDR2 YYNGEE. The junction had 8 bases not matched to a gene; V was cut back by 3 bases and J by 2 bases. The length of the CDR3 is 16 residues.